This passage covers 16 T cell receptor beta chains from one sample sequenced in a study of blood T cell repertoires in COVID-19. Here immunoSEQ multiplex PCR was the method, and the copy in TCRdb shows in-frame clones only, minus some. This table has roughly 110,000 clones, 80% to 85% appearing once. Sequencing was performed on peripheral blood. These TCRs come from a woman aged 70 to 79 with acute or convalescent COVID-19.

The CDR3 coding sequence is TGTGCCTGGAACGATGAGAGCAGGGGGGACACTGAAGCTTTCTTT. This sequence encodes CAWNDESRGDTEAFF. The chain is built from TRBV30 and TRBJ1-1; TRBD1 aligns across 7 bases. Germline V gene data show CDR1 as GTSNPN and CDR2 as SVGIG (reference sequence). J lost 3 bases, V lost 4 bases, and 11 bases had no gene match. The CDR3 runs 15 residues.

In DNA, the CDR3 is TGCAGCGCCAAGACGGGGGGGGAAAAACTGTTTTTT. Translation: CSAKTGGEKLFF. V usage is TRBV29-1 and J usage is TRBJ1-4, with a tentative D call TRBD1 (5 bases). The germline V gene has CDR1 SQVTM and CDR2 ANQGSEA. Trimming removed 7 bases at V and 8 bases at J, with 14 bases between. The CDR3 totals 12 residues.

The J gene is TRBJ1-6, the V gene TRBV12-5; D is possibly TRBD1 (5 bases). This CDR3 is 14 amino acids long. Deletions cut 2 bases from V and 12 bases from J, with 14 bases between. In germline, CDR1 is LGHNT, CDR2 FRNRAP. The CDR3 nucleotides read TGTGCTAGTGGTTTGCGCCAGGGCGTCGGACCCCTCCACTTT. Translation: CASGLRQGVGPLHF.

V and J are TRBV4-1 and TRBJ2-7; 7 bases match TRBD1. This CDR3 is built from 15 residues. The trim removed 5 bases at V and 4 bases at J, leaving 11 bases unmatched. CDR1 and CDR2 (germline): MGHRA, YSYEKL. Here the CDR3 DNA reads TGCGCCAGCAGCACTACTGCCGGGACAGCTTACGAGCAGTACTTC. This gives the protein CASSTTAGTAYEQYF.

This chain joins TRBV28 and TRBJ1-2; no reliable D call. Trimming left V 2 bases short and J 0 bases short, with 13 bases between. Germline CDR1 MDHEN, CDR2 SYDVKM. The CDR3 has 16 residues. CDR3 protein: CASSLTNILANYGYTF. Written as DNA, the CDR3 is TGTGCCAGCAGTTTAACCAATATTTTAGCTAACTATGGCTACACCTTC.

The CDR3 DNA follows: TGTGCCAGCAGCACCAGGACAGGGTCGAACACCGGGGAGCTGTTTTTT. It specifies CASSTRTGSNTGELFF. The gene calls are TRBV9 and TRBJ2-2; 8 nucleotides line up with TRBD1. The CDR3 consists of 16 residues. Germline CDR1 reads SGDLS; CDR2 reads YYNGEE. V gave up 4 bases and J gave up 0 bases; unmatched junction bases: 5. Supplemented by reference TRBV9 and TRBJ2-2, the full variable domain reads DSGVTQTPKHLITATGQRVTLRCSPRSGDLSVYWYQQSLDQGLQFLIQYYNGEERAKGNILERFSAQQFPDLHSELNLSSLELGDSALYFCASSTRTGSNTGELFFGEGSRLTVL.

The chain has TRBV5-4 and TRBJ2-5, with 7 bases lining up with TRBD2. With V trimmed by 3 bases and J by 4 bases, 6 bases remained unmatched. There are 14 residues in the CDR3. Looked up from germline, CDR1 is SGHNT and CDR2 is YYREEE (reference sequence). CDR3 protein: CASSSRSGGETQYF. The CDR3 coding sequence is TGTGCCAGCAGCTCGAGATCGGGGGGAGAGACCCAGTACTTC.

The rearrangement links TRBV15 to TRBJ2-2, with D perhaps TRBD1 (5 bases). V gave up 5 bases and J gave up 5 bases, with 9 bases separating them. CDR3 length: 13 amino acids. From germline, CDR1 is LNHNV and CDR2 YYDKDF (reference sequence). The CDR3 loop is CATSGAYTGELFF. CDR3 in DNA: TGTGCCACCAGCGGGGCCTATACCGGGGAGCTGTTTTTT.

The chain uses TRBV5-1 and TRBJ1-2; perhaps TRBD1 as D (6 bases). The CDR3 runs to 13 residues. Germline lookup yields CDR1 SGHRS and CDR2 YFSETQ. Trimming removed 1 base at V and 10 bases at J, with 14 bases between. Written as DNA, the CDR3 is TGCGCCAGCAGCTTGACAGGGCCCTCTTACTACACCTTC. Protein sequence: CASSLTGPSYYTF.

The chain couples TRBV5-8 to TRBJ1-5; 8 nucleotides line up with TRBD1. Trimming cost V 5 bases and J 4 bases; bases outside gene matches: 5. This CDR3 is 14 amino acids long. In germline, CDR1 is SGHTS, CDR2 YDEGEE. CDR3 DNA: TGTGCCAGCAGTCCCAGGACAGGGAATCAGCCCCAGCATTTT. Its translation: CASSPRTGNQPQHF.

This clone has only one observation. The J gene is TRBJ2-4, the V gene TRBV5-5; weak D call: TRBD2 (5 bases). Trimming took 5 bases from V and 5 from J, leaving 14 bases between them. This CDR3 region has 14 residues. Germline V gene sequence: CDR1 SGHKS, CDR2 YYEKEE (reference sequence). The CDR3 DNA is TGTGCCAGCAGAACGGGAACGTCGCAAAACATTCAGTACTTC. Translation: CASRTGTSQNIQYF.

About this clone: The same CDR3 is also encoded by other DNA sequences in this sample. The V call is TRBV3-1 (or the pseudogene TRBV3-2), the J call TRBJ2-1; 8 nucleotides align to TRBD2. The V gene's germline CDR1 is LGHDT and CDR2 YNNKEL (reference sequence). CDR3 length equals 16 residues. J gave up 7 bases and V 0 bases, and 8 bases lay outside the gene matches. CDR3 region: CASSQDLAGGSNEQFF. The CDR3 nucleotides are TGTGCCAGCAGCCAAGATCTGGCGGGAGGTTCGAATGAGCAGTTCTTC.

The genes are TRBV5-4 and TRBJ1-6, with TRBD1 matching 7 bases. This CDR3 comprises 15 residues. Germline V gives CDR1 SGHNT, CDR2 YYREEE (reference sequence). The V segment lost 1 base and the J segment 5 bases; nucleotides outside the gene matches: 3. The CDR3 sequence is CASSLQQGDNSPLHF. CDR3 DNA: TGTGCCAGCAGCTTGCAGCAGGGGGATAATTCACCCCTCCACTTT.

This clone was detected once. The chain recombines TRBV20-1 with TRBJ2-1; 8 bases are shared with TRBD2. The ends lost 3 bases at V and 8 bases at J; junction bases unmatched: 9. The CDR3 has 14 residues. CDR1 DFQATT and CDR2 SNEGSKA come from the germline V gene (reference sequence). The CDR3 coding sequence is TGCAGTGCTAGTTCCAGCGGGAGCGGAGATGAGCAGTTCTTC. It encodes CSASSSGSGDEQFF.

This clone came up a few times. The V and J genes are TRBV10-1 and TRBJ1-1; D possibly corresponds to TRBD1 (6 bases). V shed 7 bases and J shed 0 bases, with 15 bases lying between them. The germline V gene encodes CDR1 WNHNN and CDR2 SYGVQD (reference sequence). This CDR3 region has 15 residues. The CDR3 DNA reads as TGCGCCAGCACGCACGGGGGGCGGGTGAACACTGAAGCTTTCTTT. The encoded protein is CASTHGGRVNTEAFF.

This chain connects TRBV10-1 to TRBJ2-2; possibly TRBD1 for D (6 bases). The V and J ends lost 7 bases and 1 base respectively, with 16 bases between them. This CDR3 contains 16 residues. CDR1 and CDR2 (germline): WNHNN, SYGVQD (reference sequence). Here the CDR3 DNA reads TGCGCCAGCACCCACAGGGATCTGAGGAACACCGGGGAGCTGTTTTTT. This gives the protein CASTHRDLRNTGELFF.